This TCR beta chain appears in the sequencing data of a study of control samples from healthy donors and cancer patients. Here immunoSEQ multiplex PCR was the method, and the copy in TCRdb shows in-frame clones only, minus some. Among 150,000 to 200,000 clones, just over 85% were seen once, and the ten largest hold roughly 5.3%. The source is a woman between 25 and 40 years old in good health. Sequencing was performed on blood.

CDR3 sequence: CASSQGNNYGYTF. CDR3 nucleotides: TGCGCCAGCAGCCAAGGAAATAACTATGGCTACACCTTC. The rearrangement joins TRBV4-1 to TRBJ1-2, with D uncertain. Germline V CDR1 and CDR2: MGHRA, YSYEKL. With 1 base removed from V and 1 base from J, the gap between germline ends came to 4 bases. The CDR3 is 13 residues long.